This T cell receptor beta chain was captured by sequencing in a study of regulatory T cells in long-lasting Graves disease. Time point described: persistent/refractory GD, antithyroid drugs over 5 years with positive TRAb. The TCR library was made from RNA that had been extracted from PBMCs in TRIzol. This clonotype appeared a few times. Antigen unknown. Broader study findings: Persistent Graves' patients showed less TCR diversity than newly diagnosed ones.

Relying on iRepertoire HTBI primers and Arm-PCR of CDR3 regions, the team built TCR beta libraries. In the source study's methods: The study identified roughly 59 TRBV and approximately 13 TRBJ segments across samples. TCRdb processed the multiplex PCR reads anew with MiXCR; each CDR3 protein has one entry. These V and J calls are TCRdb output, not the study's own analysis. The repertoire has approximately 400,000 distinct CDR3 sequences, 20% to 30% of them found once; the top ten carry roughly 30%. V dropped 5 bases and J dropped 5; count of bases not matched to a gene: 3. Germline CDR1 is GTSNPN and CDR2 is SVGIG (reference sequence). The CDR3 loop spans 13 amino acids.

The rearrangement joins TRBV30 to TRBJ1-5, with 10 bases lining up with TRBD1. The source was peripheral blood mononuclear cells (PBMCs), collected when the disease was refractory, from a patient treated with antithyroid drugs. This TCR derives from a female donor with Graves disease. DNA for the CDR3: TGTGCCTGGTCGACAGGGGGCGATCAGCCCCAGCATTTT. Protein product: CAWSTGGDQPQHF.